The clone carrying this T cell receptor beta chain was found once. Its antigen is still unknown. Unmatched junction bases numbered 19, after V lost 8 bases and J lost 6 bases. Germline V gene data show CDR1 as MGHRA and CDR2 as YSYEKL. This CDR3 spans 18 amino acids. PCR involved 60 Vbeta and 13 Jbeta primers. Some clones are missing from TCRdb's copy, which holds only in-frame ones; the method was immunoSEQ multiplex PCR. Among 90,000 to 130,000 clones listed, roughly 85% were seen once. This sample was taken from a study of cytomegalovirus exposure and HLA in healthy donors. Study results and caveats: In a later analysis, HLA-associated TCR beta chains were more clonally expanded than equally common others.

Sequencing was performed on PBMCs. This chain connects TRBV4-1 to TRBJ2-2; 9 positions agree with TRBD2. This TCR came from a man aged 25-45 years in good health and CMV-seropositive. The CDR3 bases are TGCGCCAGCTCTCGGCTGGGGCTAGCGGGGTCAGAGGCCGGGGAGCTGTTTTTT. Translating gives CASSRLGLAGSEAGELFF.